This T cell receptor beta chain was captured by sequencing in a study of T cell responses to AZD1222 COVID-19 vaccine. General study findings and limits: Just a handful of AZD1222 recipients tested seropositive at baseline.

The germline V gene encodes CDR1 LNHDA and CDR2 SQIVND (reference sequence). Trimming took 5 bases from V and 8 from J, leaving 18 bases between them. The CDR3 is 15 residues long. The table lists this clone with a count of one. Its antigen is currently unknown. Sequencing was performed with immunoSEQ multiplex PCR; in TCRdb, only in-frame clones are kept and a portion is missing. The top ten hold about a sixth of the sample, which has about 100,000 clones, around nine tenths seen once. This chain links TRBV19 with TRBJ1-4; possible D gene TRBD1, 6 bases. The TCR comes from an adult in good health. Specimen: peripheral blood, collected on day 0 of AZD1222 vaccination. The CDR3: CASSATAQGREKLFF. CDR3 DNA sequence: TGTGCCAGTAGTGCCACAGCACAGGGACGGGAAAAACTGTTTTTT.